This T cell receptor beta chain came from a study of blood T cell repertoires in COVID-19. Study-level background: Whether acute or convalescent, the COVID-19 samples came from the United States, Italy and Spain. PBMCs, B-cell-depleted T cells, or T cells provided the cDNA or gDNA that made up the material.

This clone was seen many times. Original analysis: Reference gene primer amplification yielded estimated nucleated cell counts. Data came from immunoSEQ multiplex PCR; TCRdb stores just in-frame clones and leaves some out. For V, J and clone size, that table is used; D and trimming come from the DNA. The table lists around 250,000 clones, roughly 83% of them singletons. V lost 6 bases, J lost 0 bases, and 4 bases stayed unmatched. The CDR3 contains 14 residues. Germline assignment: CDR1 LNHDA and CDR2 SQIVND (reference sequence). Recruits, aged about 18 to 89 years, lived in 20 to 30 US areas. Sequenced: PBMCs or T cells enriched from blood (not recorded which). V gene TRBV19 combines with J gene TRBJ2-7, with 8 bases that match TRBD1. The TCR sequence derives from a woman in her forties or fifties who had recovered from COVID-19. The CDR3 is CASRGQGGSYEQYF. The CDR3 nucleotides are TGTGCCAGTAGAGGACAGGGTGGCTCCTACGAGCAGTACTTC.